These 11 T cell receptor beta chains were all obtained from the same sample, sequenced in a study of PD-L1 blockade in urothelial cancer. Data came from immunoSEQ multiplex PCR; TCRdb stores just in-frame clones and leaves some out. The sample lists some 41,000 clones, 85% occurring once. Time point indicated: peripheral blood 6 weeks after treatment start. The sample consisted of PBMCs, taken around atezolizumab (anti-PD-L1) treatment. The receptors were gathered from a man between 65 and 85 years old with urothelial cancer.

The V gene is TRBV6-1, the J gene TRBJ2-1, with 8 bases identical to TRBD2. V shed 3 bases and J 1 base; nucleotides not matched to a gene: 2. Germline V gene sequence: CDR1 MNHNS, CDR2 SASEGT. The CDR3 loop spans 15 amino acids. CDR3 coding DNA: TGTGCCAGCAGTGATTTAGCGGGGTCCTACAATGAGCAGTTCTTC. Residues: CASSDLAGSYNEQFF.

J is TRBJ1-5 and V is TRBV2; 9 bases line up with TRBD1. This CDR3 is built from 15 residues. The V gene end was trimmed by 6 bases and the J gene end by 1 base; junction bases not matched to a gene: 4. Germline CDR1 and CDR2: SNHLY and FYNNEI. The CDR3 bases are TGTGCCAGCAGCGCCGGGACAGGGAGCAATCAGCCCCAGCATTTT. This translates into CASSAGTGSNQPQHF.

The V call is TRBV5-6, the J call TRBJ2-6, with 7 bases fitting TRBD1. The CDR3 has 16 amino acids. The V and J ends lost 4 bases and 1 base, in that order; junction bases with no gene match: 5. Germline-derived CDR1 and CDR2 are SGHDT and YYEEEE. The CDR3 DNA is TGTGCCAGCAGCCCTCTGACAGGGTCTGGGGCCAACGTCCTGACTTTC. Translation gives CASSPLTGSGANVLTF.

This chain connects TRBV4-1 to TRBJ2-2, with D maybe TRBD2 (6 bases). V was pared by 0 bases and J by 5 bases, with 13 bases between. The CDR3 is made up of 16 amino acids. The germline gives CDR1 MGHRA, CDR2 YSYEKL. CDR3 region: CASSQEPGLLTGELFF. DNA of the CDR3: TGCGCCAGCAGCCAAGAGCCGGGACTTCTTACCGGGGAGCTGTTTTTT.

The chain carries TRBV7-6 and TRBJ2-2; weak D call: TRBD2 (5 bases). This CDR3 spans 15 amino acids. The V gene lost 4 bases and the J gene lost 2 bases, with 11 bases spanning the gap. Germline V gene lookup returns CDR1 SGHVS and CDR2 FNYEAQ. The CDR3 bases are TGTGCCAGCAGCTCCCGGACTCAAAACACCGGGGAGCTGTTTTTT. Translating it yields CASSSRTQNTGELFF.

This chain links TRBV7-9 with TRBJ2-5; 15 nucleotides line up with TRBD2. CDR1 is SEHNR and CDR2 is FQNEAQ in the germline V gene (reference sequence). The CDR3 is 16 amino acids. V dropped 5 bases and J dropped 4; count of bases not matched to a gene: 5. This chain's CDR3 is CASSTGLAGGLETQYF. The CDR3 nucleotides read TGTGCCAGCAGCACGGGACTAGCGGGAGGATTAGAGACCCAGTACTTC.

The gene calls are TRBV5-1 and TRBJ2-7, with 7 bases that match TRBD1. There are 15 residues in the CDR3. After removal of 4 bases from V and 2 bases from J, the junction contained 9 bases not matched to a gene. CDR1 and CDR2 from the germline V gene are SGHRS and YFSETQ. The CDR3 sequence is CASSARQGLTYEQYF. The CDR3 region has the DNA TGCGCCAGCAGCGCCAGACAGGGTTTAACCTACGAGCAGTACTTC.

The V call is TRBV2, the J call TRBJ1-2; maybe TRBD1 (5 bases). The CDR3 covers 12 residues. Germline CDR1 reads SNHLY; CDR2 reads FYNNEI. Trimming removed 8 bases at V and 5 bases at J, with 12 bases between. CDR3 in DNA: TGTGCCAGCCTGACAGAAAAGTATGGCTACACCTTC. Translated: CASLTEKYGYTF.

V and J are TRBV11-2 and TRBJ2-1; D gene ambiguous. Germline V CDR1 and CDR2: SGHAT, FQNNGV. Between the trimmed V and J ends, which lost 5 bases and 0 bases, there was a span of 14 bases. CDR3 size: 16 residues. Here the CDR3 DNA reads TGTGCCAGCAGCCGCTTGATTGAGAGCTCCTACAATGAGCAGTTCTTC. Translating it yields CASSRLIESSYNEQFF.

CDR3 bases: TGTGCCAGCTCACGGCGTCAAGGGACAGATCCAGGGGAAAAACTGTTTTTT. Its translation is CASSRRQGTDPGEKLFF. V is TRBV18 and J is TRBJ1-4; 7 nucleotides line up with TRBD1. The CDR3 length is 17 residues. Germline CDR1 and CDR2: KGHSH and LQKENI. J gave up 8 bases and V 4 bases, and 16 bases lay outside the gene matches.

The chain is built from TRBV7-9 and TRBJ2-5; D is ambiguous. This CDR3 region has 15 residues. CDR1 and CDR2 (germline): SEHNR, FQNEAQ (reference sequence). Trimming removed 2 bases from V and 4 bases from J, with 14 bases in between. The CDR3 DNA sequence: TGTGCCAGCAGCTTACGGGTTACCCCAAGAGAGACCCAGTACTTC. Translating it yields CASSLRVTPRETQYF.